One sample yielded the 2 T cell receptor beta chains listed below, sequenced in a study of blood T cell repertoires in COVID-19. This table comes from immunoSEQ multiplex PCR, and its TCRdb copy is limited to in-frame clones, with some not included. The table records 250,000 to 300,000 clones, roughly 90% of them present only once. The sample comprised peripheral blood. The receptors were sampled from a man between 50 and 59 years old with acute or convalescent COVID-19.

J is TRBJ1-5 and V is TRBV18; possible D gene TRBD1, 5 bases. CDR3 size: 15 residues. CDR1 is KGHSH, CDR2 LQKENI, per germline. Trimming left V 1 base short and J 6 bases short, with 13 bases between. The CDR3 sequence: CASSPRGEVGQPQHF. CDR3 DNA: TGTGCCAGCTCACCACGGGGGGAGGTTGGTCAGCCCCAGCATTTT.

The chain joins TRBV18 to TRBJ2-1; TRBD2 matches 10 bases. Germline lookup yields CDR1 KGHSH and CDR2 LQKENI. Germline trimming cut 8 bases from V and 4 bases from J; bases unmatched to any gene: 8. This CDR3 has 15 residues. The CDR3 sequence: CASTPAGGEYNEQFF. In DNA form, the CDR3 reads TGTGCCAGCACTCCAGCGGGGGGGGAGTACAATGAGCAGTTCTTC.